This entry concerns a single TCR beta chain. Its antigen is not identified. The data are from a study of Graves' ophthalmopathy and Graves' hyperthyroidism. Study findings and constraints: Blood repertoires reportedly contained most expanded thyroid clonotypes above 0.001 frequency.

Amplification of the TCR beta CDR3 regions used RNA transcripts (as template). RT-PCR in the first round used HTBI primers; a second-round multiplex PCR followed. TCRdb ran MiXCR on the multiplex PCR reads and lists one entry per CDR3 protein. The table records around 400,000 distinct CDR3 sequences, about 17% of them present only once. None of the included patients had other autoimmune diseases, uncontrolled infections, pregnancy or lactation, as these led to exclusion. As the starting material, roughly 10 ml of fresh peripheral blood yielded the PBMCs. The CDR3 spans 13 residues. Trimming cost V 5 bases and J 5 bases, with 9 bases left between them. Germline V lookup: CDR1 MNHEY, CDR2 SVGEGT.

V and J are TRBV6-2 or TRBV6-3 and TRBJ2-2; the D gene is possibly TRBD1 (5 bases). The receptor was derived from a woman aged 18-35 years with Graves' ophthalmopathy. Input material: peripheral blood. The CDR3 sequence: CASSRRGTGELFF. The CDR3, as DNA: TGTGCCAGCAGTCGAAGGGGTACCGGGGAGCTGTTTTTT.